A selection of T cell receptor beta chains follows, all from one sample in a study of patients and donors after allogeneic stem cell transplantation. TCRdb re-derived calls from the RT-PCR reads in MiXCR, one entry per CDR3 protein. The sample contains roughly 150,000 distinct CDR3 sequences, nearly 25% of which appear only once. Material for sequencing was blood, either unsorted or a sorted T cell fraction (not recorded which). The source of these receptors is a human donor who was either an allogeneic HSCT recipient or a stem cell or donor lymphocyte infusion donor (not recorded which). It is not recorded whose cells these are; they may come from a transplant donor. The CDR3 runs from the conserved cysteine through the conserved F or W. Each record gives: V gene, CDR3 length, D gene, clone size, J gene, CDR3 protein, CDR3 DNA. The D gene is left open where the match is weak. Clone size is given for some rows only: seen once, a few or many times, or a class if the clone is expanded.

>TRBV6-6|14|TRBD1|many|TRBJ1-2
CASSWTGGTDGYTF
TGTGCCAGCAGTTGGACAGGGGGCACGGATGGCTACACCTTC
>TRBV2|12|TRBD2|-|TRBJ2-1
CASSQLAGEQFF
TGTGCCAGCAGTCAACTAGCGGGAGAGCAGTTCTTC
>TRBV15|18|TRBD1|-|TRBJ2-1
CATSPFNPGQGLYNEQFF
TGTGCCACCAGCCCTTTTAATCCCGGACAGGGCTTATACAATGAGCAGTTCTTC
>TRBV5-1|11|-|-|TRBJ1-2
CASSRGYGYTF
TGCGCCAGCAGCCGGGGCTATGGCTACACCTTC
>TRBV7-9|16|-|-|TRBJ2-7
CASSQRDLVVGHEQYF
TGTGCCAGCAGCCAGCGAGACTTGGTCGTAGGGCACGAGCAGTACTTC
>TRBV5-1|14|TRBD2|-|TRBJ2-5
CASCGLAGDETQYF
TGCGCCAGCTGCGGACTAGCGGGGGATGAGACCCAGTACTTC
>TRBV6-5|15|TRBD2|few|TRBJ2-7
CASSLREESSYEQYF
TGTGCCAGCAGTCTGCGGGAGGAGAGCTCCTACGAGCAGTACTTC
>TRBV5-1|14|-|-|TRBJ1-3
CASSLEGSGNTIYF
TGCGCCAGCAGCTTGGAAGGGTCGGGAAACACCATATATTTT
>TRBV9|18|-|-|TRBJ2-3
CASSVAPSGASLTDTQYF
TGTGCCAGCAGCGTAGCCCCATCAGGTGCCAGTCTAACAGATACGCAGTATTTT
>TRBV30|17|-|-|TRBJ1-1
CACTPRGAADKNTEAFF
TGTGCCTGCACACCCCGTGGGGCGGCCGATAAGAACACTGAAGCTTTCTTT
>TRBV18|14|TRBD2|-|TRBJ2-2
CASSPRTSFGELFF
TGTGCCAGCTCACCGCGGACTAGCTTCGGGGAGCTGTTTTTT
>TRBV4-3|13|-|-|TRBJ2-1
CASSQFYVDEQFF
TGCGCCAGCAGCCAATTTTACGTCGATGAGCAGTTCTTC
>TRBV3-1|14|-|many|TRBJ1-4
CASSQDSPGWKLFF
TGTGCCAGCAGCCAAGATTCCCCGGGCTGGAAACTGTTTTTT
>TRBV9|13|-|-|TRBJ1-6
CASTGGGGSPLHF
TGTGCCAGCACGGGCGGAGGCGGGTCACCCCTCCACTTT
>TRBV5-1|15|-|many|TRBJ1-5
CASSPGGNGNQPQHF
TGCGCCAGCAGCCCTGGGGGGAATGGCAATCAGCCCCAGCATTTT
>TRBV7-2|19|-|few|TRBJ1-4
CASSFSPGGPGMTNEKLFF
TGTGCCAGCAGCTTCTCCCCCGGGGGACCGGGGATGACTAATGAAAAACTGTTTTTT
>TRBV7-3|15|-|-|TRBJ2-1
CASSLTLSSYNEQFF
TGTGCCAGCAGCTTAACGTTAAGCTCCTACAATGAGCAGTTCTTC
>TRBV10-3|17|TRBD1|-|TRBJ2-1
CAISESSFGQVDNEQFF
TGTGCCATCAGTGAGTCGAGTTTTGGACAGGTCGACAATGAGCAGTTCTTC
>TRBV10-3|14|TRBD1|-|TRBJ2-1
CAISERGLPNEQFF
TGTGCCATCAGTGAGAGGGGGCTTCCCAATGAGCAGTTCTTC
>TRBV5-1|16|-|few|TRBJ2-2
CASSFSYRDNTGELFF
TGCGCCAGCAGCTTCAGCTACCGGGACAACACCGGGGAGCTGTTTTTT
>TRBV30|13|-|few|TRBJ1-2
CAWSPRGAYGYTF
TGTGCCTGGAGCCCAAGGGGTGCCTATGGCTACACCTTC
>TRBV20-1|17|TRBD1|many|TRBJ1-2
CSARDGTGKTTNYGYTF
TGCAGTGCTAGAGATGGGACAGGGAAAACGACTAACTATGGCTACACCTTC
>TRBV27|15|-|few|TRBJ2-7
CASSPGQFLSYEQYF
TGTGCCAGCAGCCCGGGACAATTTCTCTCCTACGAGCAGTACTTC
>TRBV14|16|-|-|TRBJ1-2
CASSPGPFRANYGYTF
TGTGCCAGCAGCCCGGGACCATTTCGGGCTAACTATGGCTACACCTTC
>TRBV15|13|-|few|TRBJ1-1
CATSSRTAAEAFF
TGTGCCACCAGCAGTAGGACTGCTGCTGAAGCTTTCTTT
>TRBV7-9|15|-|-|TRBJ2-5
CASSLGGPRGETQYF
TGTGCCAGCAGCTTAGGGGGACCGAGAGGAGAGACCCAGTACTTC
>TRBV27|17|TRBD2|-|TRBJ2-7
CASSLSRLAGGNYEQYF
TGTGCCAGCAGTTTATCAAGACTAGCGGGGGGTAACTACGAGCAGTACTTC
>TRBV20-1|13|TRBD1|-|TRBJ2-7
CSASPGQPYEQYF
TGCAGTGCTAGCCCGGGACAGCCCTACGAGCAGTACTTC
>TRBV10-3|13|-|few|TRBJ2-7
CAISEYTNYEQYF
TGTGCCATCAGTGAGTACACCAACTACGAGCAGTACTTC
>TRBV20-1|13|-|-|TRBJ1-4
CSVRTSKGEKLFF
TGCAGTGTTAGGACCTCGAAGGGTGAAAAACTGTTTTTT
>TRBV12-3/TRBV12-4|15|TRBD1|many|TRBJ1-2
CASSFGDRVKYGYTF
TGTGCCAGCAGTTTTGGGGACAGGGTAAAGTATGGCTACACCTTC
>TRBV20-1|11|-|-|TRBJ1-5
CSAYDGKYQHF
TGCAGTGCTTACGACGGAAAGTATCAGCATTTT
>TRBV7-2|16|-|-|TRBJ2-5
CASSLADLPEGETQYF
TGTGCCAGCAGCTTAGCCGACCTACCGGAGGGAGAGACCCAGTACTTC
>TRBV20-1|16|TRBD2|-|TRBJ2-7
CSARDRAGGLVHEQYF
TGCAGTGCTAGAGATCGAGCGGGGGGATTAGTCCACGAGCAGTACTTC